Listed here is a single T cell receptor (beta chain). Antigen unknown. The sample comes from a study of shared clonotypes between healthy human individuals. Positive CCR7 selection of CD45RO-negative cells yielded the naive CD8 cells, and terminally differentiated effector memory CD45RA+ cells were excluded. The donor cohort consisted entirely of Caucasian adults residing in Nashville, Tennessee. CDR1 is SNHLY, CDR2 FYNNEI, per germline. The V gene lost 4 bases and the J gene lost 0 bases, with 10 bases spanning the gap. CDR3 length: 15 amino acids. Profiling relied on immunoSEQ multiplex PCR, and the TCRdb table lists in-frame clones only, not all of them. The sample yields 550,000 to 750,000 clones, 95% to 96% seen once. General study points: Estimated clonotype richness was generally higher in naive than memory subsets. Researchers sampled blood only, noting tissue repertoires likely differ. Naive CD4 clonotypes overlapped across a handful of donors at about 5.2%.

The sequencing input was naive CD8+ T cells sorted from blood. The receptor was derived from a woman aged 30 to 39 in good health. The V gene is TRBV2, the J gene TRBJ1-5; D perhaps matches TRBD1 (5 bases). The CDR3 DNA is TGTGCCAGCAGTGTATCAGGGTATAGCAATCAGCCCCAGCATTTT. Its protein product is CASSVSGYSNQPQHF.